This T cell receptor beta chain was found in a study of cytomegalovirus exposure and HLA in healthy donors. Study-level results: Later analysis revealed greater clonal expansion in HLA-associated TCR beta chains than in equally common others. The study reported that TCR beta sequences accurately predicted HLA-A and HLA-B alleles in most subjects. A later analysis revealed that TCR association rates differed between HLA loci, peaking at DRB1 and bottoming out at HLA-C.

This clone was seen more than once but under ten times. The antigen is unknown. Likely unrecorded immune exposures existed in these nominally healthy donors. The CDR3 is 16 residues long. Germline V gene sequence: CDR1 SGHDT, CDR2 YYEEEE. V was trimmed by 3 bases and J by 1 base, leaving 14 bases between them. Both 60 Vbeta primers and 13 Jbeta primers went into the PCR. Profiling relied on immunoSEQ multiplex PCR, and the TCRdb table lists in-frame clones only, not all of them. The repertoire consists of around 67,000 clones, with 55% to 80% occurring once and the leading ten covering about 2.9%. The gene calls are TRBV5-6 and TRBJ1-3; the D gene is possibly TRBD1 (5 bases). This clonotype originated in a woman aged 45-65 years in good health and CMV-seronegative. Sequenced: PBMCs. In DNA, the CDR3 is TGTGCCAGCAGCTCAAACAGGAAAGAGTCTGGAAACACCATATATTTT. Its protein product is CASSSNRKESGNTIYF.